This T cell receptor (beta chain) comes out of a study of neoadjuvant anti-PD-1 for oral cavity cancer (dated by TCRdb to about 2021). Looking at the study overall: Three to four biweekly doses of nivolumab at 3 mg/kg were mostly administered to patients before curative-intent surgical resection. Responders were defined as patients with complete response, partial response or stable disease by RECIST 1.1; non-responders were defined as patients with progression. The parent correlative cohort included approximately twelve patients, with an approximately 33% response rate. A fourth nivolumab dose was given around day 43 to patients without progression, and definitive surgical resection was performed in those patients on days 50-56. General study outcomes and caveats: TCR analyses included only a few patients per response group, and the authors called for larger cohorts for validation. Within PBMCs, T cell clonality (Gini index) was significantly higher in non-responders than responders after neoadjuvant nivolumab. A higher pretreatment blood Treg/Th17 ratio correlated with both higher pretreatment blood TCRbeta clonality and lower post-treatment tumor TCRbeta clonality.

For deep sequencing of PBMC libraries, mostly around 480 ng of input genomic DNA was used, and six replicates were run per sample. The immunoSEQ hsTCRbeta kit was used to prepare TCRbeta libraries, following the manufacturer's instructions. Sequencing of the completed libraries took place using an Illumina NovaSeq 6000 S4 flow cell after they had been pooled to approximately 3.3 nM. On the study's bioinformatics: Raw data preprocessing and quality control were performed with the immunoSEQ Analyzer. The analysis was restricted to productive rearrangements, with each unique CDR3 amino acid sequence defining a clonotype. Repertoire clonality was estimated as the Gini-Simpson index, which was computed with the R package tcR. Student's t test was used to compare Gini indices, and Pearson correlation was used to assess associations with tumor size change. TCRdb carries this immuneACCESS record with in-frame sequences only. Its versions omit some clonotypes, under half of them owing to an unresolved V gene in the studies checked, with the rest unexplained. V and J calls and clone size are copied from that table; D and trimming were computed from the DNA. In this sample the table shows roughly 32,000 clones, roughly 79% of which occur a single time. The ten largest clonotypes hold nearly 3.5% of the sample.

The CDR3 sequence holds 15 residues, the cysteine and phenylalanine included. CDR3 DNA is the only sequence kept; it has 45 bases, read in frame from the first base. The germline V gene gives CDR1 as SGHNT and CDR2 as YENEEA. The trim is 3 bases for V and 2 bases for J, with a gap of 12 bases between the germline ends. As to this clone: Its antigen has not been determined. The sample holds no much larger clone one base away, and base qualities are not on file.

Reading the label with the study, this specimen's time point is: after neoadjuvant nivolumab, at surgical resection. None of the patients had received prior systemic or radiation treatment, and all were newly diagnosed with stage II-IVA oral cavity squamous cell carcinoma. The cohort was made up of patients with locally advanced, HPV-negative oral cavity squamous cell carcinoma. Peripheral blood mononuclear cells were analyzed directly, without maintenance or expansion in culture. The samples were drawn from a longitudinal correlative study tied to a single-arm phase II trial testing neoadjuvant nivolumab in oral cavity squamous cell carcinoma. Subject-matched pre- and post-treatment PBMCs and tumors from three responders and three non-responders were subjected to genomic DNA-based TCRbeta sequencing. Peripheral blood mononuclear cells were collected before nivolumab treatment and again after treatment, at the time of surgery. The Maxwell RSC DNA from Cells kit was used to isolate genomic DNA from PBMCs.

The clonotype was recovered from a person aged 35-80 years with oral cavity squamous cell carcinoma. Rearrangement joined TRBV11-3 to TRBJ2-3, with TRBD2 tentatively as D gene (7 bases match). This sample comprised PBMCs, obtained after nivolumab (anti-PD-1) treatment. The DNA sequence follows: TGTGCCAGCAGCTTTGCGGGGGCTAACACAGATACGCAGTATTTT. This codes for CASSFAGANTDTQYF.